This TCR beta chain was recorded in a study of T cell repertoires in cytomegalovirus infection. Study-level results: Using cumulative public TCR beta family frequency, the authors identified those who carried CMV together with the relevant HLA. It was HLA-C-restricted CMV-specific TCR beta clonotypes that dominated the response ex vivo.

TCRdb redid the calling of the reads with MiXCR, one entry per CDR3 protein. The data contain 500,000 or so distinct CDR3 sequences, more than 15% of them singletons. To note about this clonotype: Its antigen remains unidentified.

The CDR3 has 15 amino acids. V was pared by 0 bases and J by 5 bases, with 4 bases of the junction left unmatched. The V gene's germline CDR1 is MRHNA and CDR2 SNTAGT. This TCR came from a human donor in good health (CMV status not recorded). Some clones in this sample may be carry-over from other donors' samples. The sequenced sample consisted of CD8+ T cells from PBMCs. This sequence joins TRBV6-4 and TRBJ2-3, with TRBD2 matching over 8 bases. This chain's CDR3 is CASSDSGGGIDTQYF. The CDR3 nucleotides are TGTGCCAGCAGTGACTCCGGGGGGGGGATAGATACGCAGTATTTT.